This note documents a single TCR beta chain sequence. The specificity of this receptor is unknown. Nothing much larger sits one base from this clone, and base qualities are not available. These data originate in a study of control samples from healthy donors and cancer patients (dated by TCRdb to the early 2020s). Library creation used the immunoSEQ multiplex PCR assay. Sourced from immuneACCESS, this table was stored by TCRdb with only in-frame sequences that have V and J called. A share of the clones is absent; for the studies checked, an unresolved V gene accounts for under half, and the remainder has no known explanation. The sample table holds roughly 100,000 clones, of which around 90% were seen once. The ten largest clones add up to about 2.5% of the sample. Trimming leaves V shorter by 3 bases and J shorter by 0 bases, with the junction holding 11 bases beyond the gene matches. The germline V gene (reference sequence) specifies LGHDT as CDR1 and YNNKEL as CDR2. CDR3 length: 19 amino acids, cysteine to phenylalanine. CDR3 DNA only is kept here, 57 bases in frame from base 1.

The sequenced sample was blood. The rearrangement combines TRBV3-1 (or the pseudogene TRBV3-2) with TRBJ2-4; 10 central nucleotides agree with TRBD1. The receptor's source is a woman between 18 and 30 years old in good health. The CDR3 sequence is CASSHDRGRNTLAKNIQYF. Read as DNA, the sequence is TGTGCCAGCAGCCATGACAGGGGGCGGAACACGTTAGCCAAAAACATTCAGTACTTC.